This section outlines one T cell receptor (beta chain) sequence together with its context. This table comes from immunoSEQ multiplex PCR, and its TCRdb copy is limited to in-frame clones, with some not included. The table includes around 56,000 clones, 75% to 95% detected once. The data stem from a study of T cell changes during pregnancy in multiple sclerosis. V was cut by 6 bases and J by 8 bases, with 19 bases left in between. This CDR3 region has 14 residues. The germline V gene has CDR1 MNHEY and CDR2 SVGAGI. The clonotype was recovered from a female donor in good health, enrolled as a control in a pregnancy study. This chain connects TRBV6-5 to TRBJ1-1; D possibly corresponds to TRBD1 (5 bases). Sequenced here: peripheral blood, sampled in the first trimester of pregnancy. DNA of the CDR3: TGTGCCAGCAGCCCGATGGGGGGATGGGCCGAAGCTTTCTTT. Its translation: CASSPMGGWAEAFF.